This TCR beta chain is drawn from a study of blood T cell repertoires in COVID-19 (dated by TCRdb to about 2020). With respect to the entire study: Samples covering the acute and convalescent phases of COVID-19 were provided by collaborators in the United States, Italy and Spain. Where available, HLA class I and class II types were obtained from metadata supplied by the sample provider rather than from assay-based typing. The sample metadata nearly always contained a de-identified subject ID, COVID-19 status, age in years and sex. The dataset comprised deeply sampled blood TCRbeta repertoires from subjects exposed to, actively infected with, or recovered from COVID-19. The repertoires were released in a freely available public database intended as a resource for research on the immune response to SARS-CoV-2. The material from the prospective study consisted of cDNA or gDNA derived from T cells, B-cell-depleted T cells, or PBMCs. The samples were drawn from the first 160 participants of the ongoing ImmuneRACE study and from 950 to 1,500 subjects provided by 6 global collaborators.

The CDR3 contains 15 residues, cysteine and phenylalanine counted. Left in the record is the CDR3 DNA by itself, 45 bases read in frame from the first base. V lost 4 bases and J lost 4 bases, and the count of bases not matched to a germline gene is 9. CDR1 LGHDT and CDR2 YNNKEL were looked up in the germline V gene (reference sequence). Here is what the overall study found, with its caveats: How much clinical and demographic metadata was included differed by source and by participant, and the metadata was provided uncurated.

Points on this clone: Its antigen has not been determined. There are no base qualities to consult, and no much larger clone falls within one base.

The immunoSEQ Assay, a bias-controlled multiplex PCR, was used to amplify TCRbeta CDR3 regions from genomic DNA. The source study handled its data this way. The number of nucleated cells in each sample was estimated by amplification of reference gene primers within the assay. To quantify the absolute abundance of each unique TCRbeta CDR3 rearrangement, sequence reads were collapsed and filtered. For each sample, productive Simpson clonality was calculated as the square root of Simpson's diversity index over productive rearrangements. TCRdb took over this immuneACCESS table, retaining in-frame rearrangements with V and J assigned. Such tables are incomplete; in checked studies, under half of the missing clones stem from an unresolved V gene, and the remainder is unexplained. Clonal size and the V and J genes are those of that table, whereas D and trimming came from the DNA. This sample holds around 270,000 clones; about 89% were observed only once. The ten largest make up about 4.2% of the sample.

Collaborating institutions collected whole blood in K2EDTA tubes following their own protocols. For TCRbeta analysis, collaborator samples were shipped as frozen whole blood, as isolated PBMCs, or as DNA extracted from either sample type. This TCR came from a man aged 40-55 years with acute or convalescent COVID-19. The chain employs TRBV3-1 (or the pseudogene TRBV3-2) and TRBJ1-2, and 7 junction bases match TRBD1. The material sequenced was peripheral blood. The DNA sequence reads TGTGCCAGCAGCCTAAGGACAGGAGCAGGCTATGGCTACACCTTC. Its translation reads: CASSLRTGAGYGYTF.